This section outlines one T cell receptor beta chain sequence together with its context. Profiling relied on immunoSEQ multiplex PCR, and the TCRdb table lists in-frame clones only, not all of them. The sample has 50,000 to 65,000 clones; roughly nine tenths are singletons. This entry is derived from a study of technical replicates of blood from four donors. The V and J ends lost 0 bases and 9 bases, in that order; junction bases with no gene match: 8. The CDR3 extends over 15 amino acids. Germline lookup yields CDR1 SGDLS and CDR2 YYNGEE. The sequenced sample was PBMCs. The sequence was obtained from a human donor in good health. Some clones in this sample may be carry-over from other donors' samples. V gene TRBV9 combines with J gene TRBJ2-1; 8 nucleotides align to TRBD2. CDR3 in DNA: TGTGCCAGCAGCGTAGTTAGCGGGATAGGCTCTGAGCAGTTCTTC. Translation: CASSVVSGIGSEQFF.